These 25 T cell receptor beta chains were all obtained from the same sample, sequenced in a study of T cell repertoires in cytomegalovirus infection. TCRdb re-analysed the reads in MiXCR, keeping a single row per CDR3 protein. The sample has some 940,000 distinct CDR3 sequences; around 30% are singletons. Their antigen targets remain unknown. The material was cultured CD8+ T cells from PBMCs, obtained from culture after CMV antigen stimulation. These receptors all stem from a human donor in good health (CMV status not recorded). Some clones in this sample may be carry-over from other donors' samples.

The sample holds a few counts of this clonotype. This chain uses TRBV2 with TRBJ2-7; D remains ambiguous. Germline V CDR1 and CDR2: SNHLY, FYNNEI. The CDR3 totals 14 residues. V was shortened by 4 bases and J by 4 bases, with 14 bases between the two germline ends. DNA of the CDR3: TGTGCCAGCAGTGTTGTTGTCTTAGAGTACGAGCAGTACTTC. It encodes CASSVVVLEYEQYF.

The chain has TRBV7-6 and TRBJ2-1, with 9 nucleotides matching TRBD1. The V and J ends lost 5 bases and 7 bases, in that order; junction bases with no gene match: 12. The CDR3 covers 16 residues. CDR1 is SGHVS, CDR2 FNYEAQ, per germline. The chain's CDR3 is CASSPPTLGQGNEQFF. As DNA, the CDR3 is TGTGCCAGCAGCCCACCGACCCTGGGACAGGGTAATGAGCAGTTCTTC.

The V gene is TRBV7-9, the J gene TRBJ2-3; 7 positions match TRBD2. This CDR3 is built from 17 residues. Germline-derived CDR1 and CDR2 are SEHNR and FQNEAQ (reference sequence). V shed 5 bases, J shed 7 bases, and the junction held 18 bases outside the gene matches. Here the CDR3 DNA reads TGTGCCAGCAGCCCCCTAGCCGCGGGGGTCGATTGGAATACGCAGTATTTT. Protein: CASSPLAAGVDWNTQYF.

This clonotype appeared many times. The chain links TRBV7-9 to TRBJ2-5; 12 bases fit TRBD2. This CDR3 region has 15 residues. CDR1 is SEHNR, CDR2 FQNEAQ, per germline (reference sequence). Losses at the gene ends were 5 bases for V and 2 bases for J; bases not matched to a gene: 3. The CDR3 region is CASSPGLAGQETQYF. DNA for the CDR3: TGTGCCAGCAGCCCCGGACTAGCGGGGCAAGAGACCCAGTACTTC.

The chain links TRBV6-6 to TRBJ2-2; D is ambiguous. Trimming pared 2 bases from V and 1 base from J, leaving 8 bases between. Germline lookup yields CDR1 MNHNY and CDR2 SVGAGI (reference sequence). This CDR3 region has 15 residues. DNA for the CDR3: TGTGCCAGCAGTTACGTGGTGGGGAACACCGGGGAGCTGTTTTTT. Translated: CASSYVVGNTGELFF.

The rearrangement uses TRBV6-5 and TRBJ1-2, with TRBD1 as a possible D gene (6 bases). The CDR3 is made up of 14 amino acids. Germline V gives CDR1 MNHEY, CDR2 SVGAGI. Between the trimmed V and J ends, which lost 2 bases and 8 bases, there was a span of 15 bases. In DNA, the CDR3 is TGTGCCAGCAGTTACACCGGGACATGGGAAGGCTACACCTTC. Protein sequence: CASSYTGTWEGYTF.

This clonotype was counted a few times. The chain links TRBV20-1 to TRBJ1-1, with a weak D call TRBD1 (6 bases). V gave up 3 bases and J gave up 3 bases, with 11 bases separating them. The length of the CDR3 is 13 residues. CDR1 is DFQATT, CDR2 SNEGSKA, per germline (reference sequence). CDR3 coding DNA: TGCAGTGCTAGTAACAGGGACTACACTGAAGCTTTCTTT. Protein sequence: CSASNRDYTEAFF.

This clonotype ranks as medium-sized. The V gene is TRBV19, the J gene TRBJ1-1; tentative D call: TRBD1 (5 bases). The germline CDR1 and CDR2 sequences are LNHDA and SQIVND (reference sequence). Trimming cost V 1 base and J 0 bases, with 6 bases left between them. This CDR3 spans 14 amino acids. The CDR3 DNA reads as TGTGCCAGTAGTATAGGACAGATGAACACTGAAGCTTTCTTT. Protein: CASSIGQMNTEAFF.

A remark on this clonotype: A much larger clone differs by one base, so this may be a read error. This chain connects TRBV7-9 to TRBJ1-1; D is unresolved. This CDR3 comprises 16 residues. The germline gives CDR1 SEHNR, CDR2 FQNEAQ (reference sequence). CDR3 nucleotides: TGTGCCAACAGCCCCACGCCCTCAGGACCGAACACTGAAGCTTTCTTT. It specifies CANSPTPSGPNTEAFF.

The chain carries TRBV15 and TRBJ1-1, with no clear D. Trimming pared 0 bases from V and 1 base from J, leaving 12 bases between. Germline V gene sequence: CDR1 LNHNV, CDR2 YYDKDF (reference sequence). The CDR3 runs to 16 residues. CDR3 amino acids: CATSRDRPGKNTEAFF. In DNA form, the CDR3 reads TGTGCCACCAGCAGAGATCGCCCAGGAAAGAACACTGAAGCTTTCTTT.

In its sample, this clonotype was seen a few times. The J gene is TRBJ1-5, the V gene TRBV5-6; D ambiguous. CDR1 is SGHDT and CDR2 is YYEEEE in the germline V gene. This CDR3 is built from 14 residues. Trimming took off 0 bases at V and 8 bases at J, with 12 bases between the two ends. CDR3 nucleotides: TGTGCCAGCAGCTTGGCGGGGTTCTTGGAGCCCCAGCATTTT. This encodes CASSLAGFLEPQHF.

This clonotype was found a few times. This rearrangement joins TRBV14 to TRBJ2-1; 8 bases map to TRBD2. This CDR3 comprises 13 residues. Germline trimming cut 0 bases from V and 12 bases from J; bases unmatched to any gene: 4. Germline V gene lookup returns CDR1 SGHDN and CDR2 FVKESK. The CDR3: CASSQEAAGGQFF. CDR3 DNA: TGTGCCAGCAGCCAAGAGGCGGCGGGGGGGCAGTTCTTC.

In its sample, this clonotype was seen a few times. The chain carries TRBV4-1 and TRBJ2-1; 8 positions match TRBD1. The germline V gene has CDR1 MGHRA and CDR2 YSYEKL. The ends lost 3 bases at V and 4 bases at J; junction bases unmatched: 2. CDR3 length: 14 residues. The CDR3 DNA sequence: TGCGCCAGCAGCCAGGGACAGGAATACAATGAGCAGTTCTTC. This gives the protein CASSQGQEYNEQFF.

The chain carries TRBV6-1 and TRBJ2-7, with a weak D call TRBD2 (6 bases). Looked up from germline, CDR1 is MNHNS and CDR2 is SASEGT. This CDR3 is 13 amino acids long. Between the trimmed V and J ends, which lost 7 bases and 3 bases, there was a span of 13 bases. The CDR3 here is CASTPGGYYEQYV. As DNA, the CDR3 is TGTGCCAGCACCCCTGGGGGGTACTACGAGCAGTACGTC.

The V call is TRBV5-5, the J call TRBJ2-5; D call uncertain. V lost 0 bases to trimming and J lost 5 bases, with 14 bases between them. The CDR3 loop spans 15 amino acids. Germline V lookup: CDR1 SGHKS, CDR2 YYEKEE (reference sequence). In DNA form, the CDR3 reads TGTGCCAGCAGCTTGGTATTTGGCAGTCAGGAGACCCAGTACTTC. This codes for CASSLVFGSQETQYF.

The chain recombines TRBV6-2 or TRBV6-3 with TRBJ2-2, with a possible D match to TRBD1 (5 bases). The CDR3 length is 16 residues. Trimming removed 2 bases at V and 5 bases at J, with 15 bases between. Germline V gene lookup returns CDR1 MNHEY and CDR2 SVGEGT. The CDR3 reads CASSYRSSGWTGELFF. The CDR3 nucleotides are TGTGCCAGCAGTTACCGCTCGTCAGGGTGGACCGGGGAGCTGTTTTTT.

This clonotype showed up many times. This chain connects TRBV7-2 to TRBJ1-5, with D perhaps matching TRBD1 (5 bases). Germline values: CDR1 SGHTA, CDR2 FQGNSA. The CDR3 is 15 amino acids. V gave up 6 bases and J gave up 2 bases, with 14 bases separating them. The DNA of the CDR3 is TGTGCCAGCAGAGTCCAGGGATCCGGCAATCAGCCCCAGCATTTT. Amino acid sequence: CASRVQGSGNQPQHF.

The chain recombines TRBV19 with TRBJ1-1; no clear D gene. The germline V gene encodes CDR1 LNHDA and CDR2 SQIVND (reference sequence). V was pared by 7 bases and J by 0 bases, with 9 bases between. CDR3 length: 13 residues. The CDR3 DNA sequence: TGTGCCAGTAAGAGGACGGTGAACACTGAAGCTTTCTTT. This translates into CASKRTVNTEAFF.

This clonotype was picked up many times. The gene calls are TRBV5-5 and TRBJ2-2; 12 bases align to TRBD2. The V and J ends lost 4 bases and 7 bases, in that order; junction bases with no gene match: 14. The CDR3 length is 18 residues. Germline V CDR1 and CDR2: SGHKS, YYEKEE (reference sequence). CDR3 amino acids: CASSPSLAGGLVIGELFF. In DNA form, the CDR3 reads TGTGCCAGCAGCCCCTCGCTAGCGGGGGGGCTGGTTATCGGGGAGCTGTTTTTT.

The CDR3 DNA is TGTGCCAGCAGTGGTAGCAGGGGGGGGAATGAAAAACTGTTTTTT. Protein sequence: CASSGSRGGNEKLFF. This rearrangement joins TRBV27 to TRBJ1-4, with TRBD1 identical over 7 bases. Unmatched junction bases numbered 8, after V lost 5 bases and J lost 5 bases. The CDR3 extends over 15 amino acids. Germline V gene data show CDR1 as MNHEY and CDR2 as SMNVEV (reference sequence).

The gene calls are TRBV15 and TRBJ1-5; D not resolved. Germline V lookup: CDR1 LNHNV, CDR2 YYDKDF (reference sequence). V was clipped by 3 bases and J by 8 bases, with 11 bases between them. The CDR3 has 13 residues. CDR3 DNA sequence: TGTGCCACCAGCAGTGAAGACGGGGAGCCCCAGCATTTT. Translating gives CATSSEDGEPQHF. Supplemented by reference TRBV15 and TRBJ1-5, the full variable domain reads DAMVIQNPRYQVTQFGKPVTLSCSQTLNHNVMYWYQQKSSQAPKLLFHYYDKDFNNEADTPDNFQSRRPNTSFCFLDIRSPGLGDTAMYLCATSSEDGEPQHFGDGTRLSIL.

J is TRBJ2-7 and V is TRBV7-9, with 8 bases aligning to TRBD2. The germline V gene has CDR1 SEHNR and CDR2 FQNEAQ (reference sequence). J lost 2 bases, V lost 3 bases, and 6 bases had no gene match. The CDR3 is 15 amino acids. The CDR3 region is CASSFAGGPTYEQYF. In DNA, the CDR3 is TGTGCCAGCAGCTTCGCGGGGGGACCAACCTACGAGCAGTACTTC.

This clonotype occurred a few times. The chain has TRBV27 and TRBJ1-1; D not certain. Germline lookup yields CDR1 MNHEY and CDR2 SMNVEV (reference sequence). The CDR3 is 13 residues long. Trimming shortened V by 4 bases and J by 0 bases, and 6 bases separated the two germline ends. The CDR3 DNA reads as TGTGCCAGCAGTTGGGCTCTGAACACTGAAGCTTTCTTT. Translation gives CASSWALNTEAFF.

This clonotype was detected many times. DNA for the CDR3: TGTGCCAGCTCGGTTTTAGGGGACGCTGAAGCTTTCTTT. It codes for CASSVLGDAEAFF. The V call is TRBV9, the J call TRBJ1-1; a possible D gene is TRBD1 (5 bases). The germline CDR1 and CDR2 sequences are SGDLS and YYNGEE. The CDR3 is made up of 13 amino acids. V lost 7 bases and J lost 6, with 16 bases in between.

This clonotype appeared once. The genes are TRBV4-1 and TRBJ1-1; D ambiguous. The CDR3 has 14 residues. Germline CDR1 and CDR2: MGHRA and YSYEKL. Trimming took 0 bases from V and 6 from J, leaving 11 bases between them. The CDR3 region is CASSQELDWPEAFF. In DNA form, the CDR3 reads TGCGCCAGCAGCCAAGAGTTGGACTGGCCTGAAGCTTTCTTT.